This T cell receptor (beta chain) emerged from a study of T cell repertoires in cytomegalovirus infection. Study findings and constraints: HLA-C-restricted CMV clonotypes gave the most frequent clonotype in two of eight donors.

TCRdb re-derived calls from the reads in MiXCR, one entry per CDR3 protein. The sample has roughly 250,000 distinct CDR3 sequences, 22% seen once. Germline V gene data show CDR1 as LNHDA and CDR2 as SQIVND (reference sequence). This CDR3 has 12 amino acids. Germline trimming cut 9 bases from V and 10 bases from J; bases unmatched to any gene: 6. Comment on this clonotype: Its antigen is unidentified.

This rearrangement joins TRBV19 to TRBJ2-1, with 10 bases lining up with TRBD1. The receptor comes from a human donor in good health (CMV status not recorded). Some clones in this sample may be carry-over from other donors' samples. The sample was CD8+ T cells from PBMCs. CDR3 DNA: TGTGCCAGCCGACAGGGGGCTGGGGAGCAGTTCTTC. It is translated as CASRQGAGEQFF.